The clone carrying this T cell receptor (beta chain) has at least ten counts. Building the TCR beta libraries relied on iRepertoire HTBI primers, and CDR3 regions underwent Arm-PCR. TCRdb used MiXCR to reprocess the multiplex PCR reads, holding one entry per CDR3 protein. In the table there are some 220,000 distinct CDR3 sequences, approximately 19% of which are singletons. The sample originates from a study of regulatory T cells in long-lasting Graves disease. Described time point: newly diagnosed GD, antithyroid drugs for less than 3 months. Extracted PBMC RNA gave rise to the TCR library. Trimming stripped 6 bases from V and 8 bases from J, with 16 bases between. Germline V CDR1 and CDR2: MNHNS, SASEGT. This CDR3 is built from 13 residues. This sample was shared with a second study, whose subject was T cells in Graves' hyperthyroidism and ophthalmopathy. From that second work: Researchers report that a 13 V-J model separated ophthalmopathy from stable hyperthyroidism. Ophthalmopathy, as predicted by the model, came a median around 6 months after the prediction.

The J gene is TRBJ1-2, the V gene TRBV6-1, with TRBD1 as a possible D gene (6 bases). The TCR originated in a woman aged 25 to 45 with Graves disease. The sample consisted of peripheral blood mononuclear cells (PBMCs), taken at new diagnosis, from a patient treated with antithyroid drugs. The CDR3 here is CASSTGDRQGYTF. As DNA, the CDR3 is TGTGCCAGCAGCACGGGAGACAGGCAAGGCTACACCTTC.